This T cell receptor (beta chain) was profiled in a study of immune characterization of retroperitoneal liposarcoma. This CDR3 contains 19 residues. The germline CDR1 and CDR2 sequences are MGHDK and SYGVNS. From the PCR reads, TCRdb called clonotypes with MiXCR, one entry per CDR3 protein. The sample has about 10,000 distinct CDR3 sequences; around a quarter are singletons. The receptor was derived from a female donor with retroperitoneal liposarcoma. The material sequenced was tumor tissue. The V and J genes are TRBV25-1 and TRBJ2-4, with 10 bases lining up with TRBD1. The J call may be incorrect, as the DNA end agrees better with TRBJ2-5. CDR3 residues: CASSDRGQGVGPALETQYF. The CDR3 nucleotides read TGTGCCAGCAGTGACCGCGGACAGGGGGTGGGACCCGCTTTGGAGACCCAGTACTTC.